The present entry profiles one T cell receptor beta chain with its context. Generated by immunoSEQ multiplex PCR, the TCRdb table keeps only in-frame clones and is missing some. Here the sample spans about 190,000 clones, just under 80% being singletons. This record comes from a study of blood T cell repertoires in COVID-19. Study at large: The origin of the acute and convalescent COVID-19 samples was the United States, Italy and Spain. PBMCs, B-cell-depleted T cells, or T cells provided the cDNA or gDNA that made up the material.

There are 13 residues in the CDR3. Germline V lookup: CDR1 SEHNR, CDR2 FQNEAQ (reference sequence). Germline trimming cut 1 base from V and 15 bases from J; bases unmatched to any gene: 7. This sequence joins TRBV7-9 and TRBJ2-4; TRBD1 aligns across 9 bases. The receptor was derived from a woman of 80 years or more with active or convalescent COVID-19. Sequencing input: peripheral blood. CDR3 in amino acids: CASSLEQGATRYF. The CDR3 coding sequence is TGTGCCAGCAGCTTAGAACAGGGGGCGACGCGGTACTTC.